This entry lists 2 T cell receptor beta chains sequenced from one sample in a study of blood T cell repertoires in COVID-19. The method was immunoSEQ multiplex PCR; TCRdb's version includes in-frame clones alone and lacks a portion of them. The sample yields tens of thousands of clones, roughly 85% seen once. Specimen: peripheral blood. The receptors were sampled from an elderly man with acute or convalescent COVID-19.

The V and J genes are TRBV28 and TRBJ1-6; unclear D gene. The CDR3 covers 16 residues. CDR1 is MDHEN, CDR2 SYDVKM, per germline. The V end was cut by 1 base, the J end by 0 bases, with 7 bases between. The CDR3 DNA reads TGTGCCAGCAGTTTATACTGGAGCTCCTATAATTCACCCCTCCACTTT. Translated, it gives CASSLYWSSYNSPLHF.

The rearrangement links TRBV19 to TRBJ2-3, with 14 bases that match TRBD2. J gave up 2 bases and V 4 bases, and 2 bases lay outside the gene matches. Germline V gene lookup returns CDR1 LNHDA and CDR2 SQIVND (reference sequence). There are 16 residues in the CDR3. The CDR3 loop is CASSTGLAGDTDTQYF. CDR3 in DNA: TGTGCCAGTAGTACGGGACTAGCGGGAGACACAGATACGCAGTATTTT.